This TCR beta chain was sequenced in a study of blood T cells in healthy people across ages. Study conclusions and caveats: Per million T cells, TCR beta diversity dropped roughly linearly as age increased. More naive CD4+ cells and higher diversity marked long-lived donors relative to aged donors.

Primed by a sample-barcoded 5' primer and a J-beta primer mix, a second PCR proceeded for 7 to 11 cycles. From the 5' RACE reads, TCRdb called clonotypes with MiXCR, one entry per CDR3 protein. The profile shows fewer than 800,000 distinct CDR3 sequences, about 21% of them singletons. From germline, CDR1 is MNHEY and CDR2 SVGEGT. The CDR3 sequence is 13 residues long. Trimming removed 8 bases from V and 5 bases from J, with 16 bases in between. This clonotype was counted ten times or more. Antigen unknown. This clonotype was obtained from a man in his 70s in good health. The source material was blood. The V gene is TRBV6-2 or TRBV6-3, the J gene TRBJ2-7; D is perhaps TRBD1 (7 bases). This CDR3 is CASGGLQGDEQYF. The CDR3 DNA sequence: TGTGCCAGCGGGGGACTTCAGGGGGACGAGCAGTACTTC.